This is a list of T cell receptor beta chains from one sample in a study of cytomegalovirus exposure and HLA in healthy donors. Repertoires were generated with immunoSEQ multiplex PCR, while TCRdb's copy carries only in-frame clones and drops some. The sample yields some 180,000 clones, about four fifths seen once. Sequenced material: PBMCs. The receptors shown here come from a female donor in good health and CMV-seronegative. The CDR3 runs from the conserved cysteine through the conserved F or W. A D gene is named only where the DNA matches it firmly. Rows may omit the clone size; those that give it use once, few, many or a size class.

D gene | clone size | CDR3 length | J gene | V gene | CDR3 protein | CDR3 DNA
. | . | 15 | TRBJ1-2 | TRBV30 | CAWSPKAGGGYGYTF | TGTGCCTGGAGCCCTAAGGCGGGGGGCGGCTATGGCTACACCTTC
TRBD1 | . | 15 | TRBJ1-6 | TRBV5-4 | CASSLDSGGDSPLHF | TGTGCCAGCAGCTTGGACTCAGGGGGCGATTCACCCCTCCACTTT
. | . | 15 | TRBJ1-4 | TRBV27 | CASSAQGFGNEKLFF | TGTGCCAGCAGTGCTCAGGGTTTTGGTAATGAAAAACTGTTTTTT
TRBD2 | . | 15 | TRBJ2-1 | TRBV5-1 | CASSAGLAGINEQFF | TGCGCCAGCAGCGCCGGACTAGCGGGGATTAATGAGCAGTTCTTC
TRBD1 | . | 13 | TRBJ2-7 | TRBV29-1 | CSVVLQGGYEQYF | TGCAGCGTTGTTCTACAGGGGGGCTACGAGCAGTACTTC
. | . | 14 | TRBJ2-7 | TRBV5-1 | CASSFQGQAYEQYF | TGCGCCAGCAGCTTCCAGGGACAAGCCTACGAGCAGTACTTC
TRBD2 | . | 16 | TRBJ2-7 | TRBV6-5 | CASSYSKTSGGYEQYF | TGTGCCAGCAGTTACTCGAAAACTAGCGGAGGCTACGAGCAGTACTTC
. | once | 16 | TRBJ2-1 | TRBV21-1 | CASSSRGRQGLNEQFF | TGTGCCAGCAGCTCCCGCGGAAGACAGGGGCTAAATGAGCAGTTCTTC
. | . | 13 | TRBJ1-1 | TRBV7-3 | CASSGGGYTEAFF | TGTGCCAGCAGCGGGGGCGGGTACACTGAAGCTTTCTTT
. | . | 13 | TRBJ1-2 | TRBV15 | CATSRETDYGYTF | TGTGCCACCAGCAGAGAGACTGATTATGGCTACACCTTC
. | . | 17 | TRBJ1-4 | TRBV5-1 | CASSLGLLGRENEKLFF | TGCGCCAGCAGCTTGGGACTTTTGGGACGGGAGAATGAAAAACTGTTTTTT
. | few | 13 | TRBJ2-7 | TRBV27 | CASSHGTSYEQYF | TGTGCCAGCAGCCATGGGACATCCTACGAGCAGTACTTC
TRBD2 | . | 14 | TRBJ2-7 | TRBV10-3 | CAISGTSGINEQYF | TGTGCCATCAGTGGGACTAGCGGGATAAACGAGCAGTACTTC
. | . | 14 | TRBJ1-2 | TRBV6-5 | CASSYSIPGNGYTF | TGTGCCAGCAGTTACTCGATCCCAGGGAATGGCTACACCTTC
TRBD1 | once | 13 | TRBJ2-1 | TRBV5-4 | CASSSDRVNEQFF | TGTGCCAGCAGTTCGGACAGGGTCAATGAGCAGTTCTTC
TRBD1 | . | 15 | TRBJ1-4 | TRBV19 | CASSIRTGWNEKLFF | TGTGCCAGTAGTATCCGGACAGGCTGGAATGAAAAACTGTTTTTT
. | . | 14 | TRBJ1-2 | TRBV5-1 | CASSLTGSNYGYTF | TGCGCCAGCAGCTTGACGGGGTCGAACTATGGCTACACCTTC
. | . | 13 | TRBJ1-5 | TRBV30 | CAWSAGGYQPQHF | TGTGCCTGGAGTGCGGGGGGGTATCAGCCCCAGCATTTT
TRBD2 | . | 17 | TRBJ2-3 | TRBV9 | CASSSQGRGADRGTQYF | TGTGCCAGCAGCTCTCAGGGGCGGGGGGCCGATCGGGGTACGCAGTATTTT
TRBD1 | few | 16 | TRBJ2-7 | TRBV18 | CASSPLTGATTYEQYF | TGTGCCAGCTCACCGCTGACAGGGGCGACCACCTACGAGCAGTACTTC
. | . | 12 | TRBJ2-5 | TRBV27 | CASSFRGGTQYF | TGTGCCAGCAGTTTTAGGGGCGGGACCCAGTACTTC
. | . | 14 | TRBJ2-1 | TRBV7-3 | CASSLSPGENEQFF | TGTGCCAGCAGCTTAAGTCCGGGGGAGAATGAGCAGTTCTTC
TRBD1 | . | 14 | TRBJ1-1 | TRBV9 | CASSPGQGYTEAFF | TGTGCCAGCAGCCCTGGACAGGGGTACACTGAAGCTTTCTTT
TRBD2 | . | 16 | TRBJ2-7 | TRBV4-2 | CASSQEASGSTYEQYF | TGTGCCAGCAGCCAAGAGGCTAGCGGGAGTACCTACGAGCAGTACTTC
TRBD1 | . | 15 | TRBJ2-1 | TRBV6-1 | CATIQQGAAYNEQFF | TGTGCCACGATTCAACAGGGGGCGGCCTACAATGAGCAGTTCTTC
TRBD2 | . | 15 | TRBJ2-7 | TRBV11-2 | CASSLEAGSSYEQYF | TGTGCCAGCAGCTTAGAAGCGGGGAGCTCCTACGAGCAGTACTTC
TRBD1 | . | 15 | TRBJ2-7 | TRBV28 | CASSERQGAGYEQYF | TGTGCCAGCAGTGAGCGACAGGGGGCTGGGTACGAGCAGTACTTC
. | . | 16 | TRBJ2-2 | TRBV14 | CASSQWRGTNTGELFF | TGTGCCAGCAGCCAATGGCGGGGCACGAACACCGGGGAGCTGTTTTTT
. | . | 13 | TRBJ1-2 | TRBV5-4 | CASSLAGWDGYTF | TGTGCCAGCAGCTTGGCAGGCTGGGATGGCTACACCTTC
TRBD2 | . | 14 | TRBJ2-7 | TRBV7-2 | CASSQGLAGSEQYF | TGTGCCAGCAGCCAAGGACTAGCGGGATCCGAGCAGTACTTC
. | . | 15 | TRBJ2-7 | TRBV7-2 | CASSLSRAGTYEQYF | TGTGCCAGCAGCTTAAGCCGTGCGGGAACCTACGAGCAGTACTTC
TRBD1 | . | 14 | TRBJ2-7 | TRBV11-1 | CASSPGTEYYEQYF | TGTGCCAGCAGCCCCGGGACAGAGTACTACGAGCAGTACTTC
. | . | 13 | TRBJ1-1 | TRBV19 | CASSMRDLTEAFF | TGTGCCAGTAGTATGCGGGATCTCACTGAAGCTTTCTTT
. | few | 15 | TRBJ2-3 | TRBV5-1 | CASSLWSTDTDTQYF | TGCGCCAGCAGCTTGTGGTCGACTGACACAGATACGCAGTATTTT
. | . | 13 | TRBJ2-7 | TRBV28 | CASSLSPVPEQYF | TGTGCCAGCAGTTTATCTCCGGTGCCCGAGCAGTACTTC
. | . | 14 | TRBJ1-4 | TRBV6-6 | CASSFLTTNEKLFF | TGTGCCAGCAGTTTCCTTACAACTAATGAAAAACTGTTTTTT
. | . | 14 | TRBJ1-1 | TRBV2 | CASSRIGGRTEAFF | TGTGCCAGCAGTCGGATAGGGGGTAGAACTGAAGCTTTCTTT
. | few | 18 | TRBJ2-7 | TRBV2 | CASSDRNRERGFPYEQYF | TGTGCCAGCAGTGACCGGAACAGGGAAAGAGGATTTCCATACGAGCAGTACTTC
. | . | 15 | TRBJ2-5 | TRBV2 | CASSEHPGEQETQYF | TGTGCCAGCAGTGAACACCCCGGGGAGCAAGAGACCCAGTACTTC
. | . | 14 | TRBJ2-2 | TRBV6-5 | CASSSQGLTGELFF | TGTGCCAGCAGTTCCCAGGGCTTAACCGGGGAGCTGTTTTTT
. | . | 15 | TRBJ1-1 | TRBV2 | CASSASRGSDLGAFF | TGTGCCAGCAGCGCGTCCCGGGGTTCTGACTTAGGCGCTTTCTTT
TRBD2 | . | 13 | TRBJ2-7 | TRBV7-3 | CASSLAGGYEQYF | TGTGCCAGCAGCTTAGCGGGAGGCTACGAGCAGTACTTC
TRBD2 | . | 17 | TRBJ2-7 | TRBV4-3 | CASSQNTGLADGYEQYF | TGCGCCAGCAGCCAGAATACGGGACTAGCGGATGGTTACGAGCAGTACTTC
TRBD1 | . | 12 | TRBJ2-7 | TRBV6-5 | CASRRPTGDSYF | TGTGCCAGCAGGCGCCCAACAGGGGATTCGTACTTC
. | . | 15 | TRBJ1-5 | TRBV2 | CASSREVESNQPQHF | TGTGCCAGCAGCAGGGAGGTAGAAAGCAATCAGCCCCAGCATTTT
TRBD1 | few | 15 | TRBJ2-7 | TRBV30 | CAWSGRQGSAYEQYF | TGTGCCTGGAGTGGAAGACAGGGGAGTGCCTACGAGCAGTACTTC